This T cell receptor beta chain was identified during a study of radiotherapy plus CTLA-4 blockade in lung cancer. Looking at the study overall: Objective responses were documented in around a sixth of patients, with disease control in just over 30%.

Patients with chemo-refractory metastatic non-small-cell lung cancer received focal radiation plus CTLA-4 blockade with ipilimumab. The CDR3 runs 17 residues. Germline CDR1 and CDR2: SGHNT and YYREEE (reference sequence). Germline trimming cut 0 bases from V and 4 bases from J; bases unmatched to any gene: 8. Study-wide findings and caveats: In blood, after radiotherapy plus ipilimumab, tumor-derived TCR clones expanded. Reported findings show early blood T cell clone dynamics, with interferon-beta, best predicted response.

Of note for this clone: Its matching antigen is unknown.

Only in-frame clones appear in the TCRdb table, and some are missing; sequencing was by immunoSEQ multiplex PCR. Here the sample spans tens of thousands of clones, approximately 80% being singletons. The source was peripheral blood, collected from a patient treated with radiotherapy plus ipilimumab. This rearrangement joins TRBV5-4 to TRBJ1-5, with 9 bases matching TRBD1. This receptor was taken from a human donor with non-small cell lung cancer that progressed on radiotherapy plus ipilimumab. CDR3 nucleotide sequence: TGTGCCAGCAGCTTGGGTCCTCGACAGGGGGGGAATCAGCCCCAGCATTTT. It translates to CASSLGPRQGGNQPQHF.